This T cell receptor beta chain appears in the sequencing data of a study of OX40 agonist ivuxolimab in advanced cancers. In the study overall: Enrollees could have had prior anti-PD-1, anti-PD-L1 or anti-CTLA-4 therapy, which 35% to 40% had received. Whole-study results and caveats: Clones of CD4+ and CD8+ blood T cells grew by week 6 at doses of 0.1 to 3.0 mg/kg.

In this sample, this clone turned up a few times. Its specificity is not known. The CDR3 spans 14 residues. V lost 0 bases, J lost 13 bases, and 13 bases lay in between. The germline gives CDR1 MNHNS, CDR2 SASEGT. Sequencing used immunoSEQ multiplex PCR; TCRdb keeps in-frame clones, though not all of them. Of 30,000 to 35,000 clones in the sample, roughly three quarters are singletons; the top ten hold approximately 15%. The chain joins TRBV6-1 to TRBJ1-6; D is possibly TRBD1 (5 bases). This clonotype was sampled from an adult with an advanced solid tumor such as melanoma, head and neck, liver or kidney cancer. The sequencing used CD4+ or CD8+ T cells sorted from blood, collected in a trial of the OX40 agonist ivuxolimab. The CDR3 bases are TGTGCCAGCAGTGAAGCCAGGGCAGCGGGGCCCCTCCACTTT. Its translation: CASSEARAAGPLHF.